This T cell receptor beta chain originates from a study of T cell repertoires in cytomegalovirus infection. Overall study: A matching HLA type, together with CMV infection, was signaled by public TCR beta signatures. Findings of the study overall: Summed public TCR beta family frequency identified CMV carriers bearing the relevant HLA.

This clonotype was counted ten times or more. Its antigen remains unknown. Using its own MiXCR run on the reads, TCRdb lists one record per CDR3 protein. The table has 270,000 or so distinct CDR3 sequences, over 15% seen once; the top ten hold around half. V shed 4 bases, J shed 4 bases, and the junction held 5 bases outside the gene matches. The germline CDR1 and CDR2 sequences are SGHRS and YFSETQ. The CDR3 length is 15 residues. This sequence was found in a human donor in good health (CMV status not recorded). Some clones in this sample may be carry-over from other donors' samples. Sequencing was performed on CD8+ T cells from PBMCs. This chain uses TRBV5-1 with TRBJ1-1, with 12 bases matching TRBD1. The CDR3 sequence is CASSIGTGGRTEAFF. CDR3 in DNA: TGCGCCAGCAGCATCGGGACAGGGGGCCGCACTGAAGCTTTCTTT.